The source of this T cell receptor (beta chain) is a study of shared clonotypes between healthy human individuals. General study results and limits: Clonotype sharing levels among donors were expected to vary with sequencing depth.

The germline gives CDR1 MNHNS, CDR2 SASEGT. This CDR3 has 14 residues. Trimming removed 1 base from V and 0 bases from J, with 7 bases in between. As defined, naive CD8 cells were CD45RO-negative and positively selected for CCR7, with terminally differentiated effector memory CD45RA+ cells excluded. Turning to this clone: What it recognizes is unknown. Other nucleotide sequences in the sample specify the same CDR3.

This table comes from immunoSEQ multiplex PCR, and its TCRdb copy is limited to in-frame clones, with some not included. The data hold millions of clones, with about 94% observed a single time. The clonotype originates from a man younger than 35 in good health. The rearrangement joins TRBV6-1 to TRBJ2-7, with no clear D. The sample taken for sequencing was naive CD8+ T cells sorted from blood. As DNA, the CDR3 is TGTGCCAGCAGTGAAGTAGGCGGCTCCTACGAGCAGTACTTC. It specifies CASSEVGGSYEQYF.